This TCR beta chain stems from a study of blood T cell repertoires in COVID-19. Study context: T cells, B-cell-depleted T cells, or PBMCs provided the cDNA or gDNA that served as material.

Only in-frame clones appear in the TCRdb table, and some are missing; sequencing was by immunoSEQ multiplex PCR. Of about 350,000 clones in the sample, 65% to 90% were seen once. Germline trimming cut 8 bases from V and 5 bases from J; bases unmatched to any gene: 8. Germline CDR1 and CDR2: MNHEY and SVGAGI. The CDR3 length is 13 residues. Those enrolled in Seattle joined during active infection and were followed longitudinally afterward. This chain joins TRBV6-5 and TRBJ2-5, with 7 bases identical to TRBD1. This sequence originates from a woman aged 60 to 75 with COVID-19, enrolled during active disease. The sequencing input was peripheral blood. Here the CDR3 DNA reads TGTGCCAGCTCGAGGGCCAGGGGGGAGACCCAGTACTTC. Translation gives CASSRARGETQYF.